This T cell receptor (beta chain) originates from a study of OX40 agonist ivuxolimab in advanced cancers. Study details: A diagnosis of hepatocellular carcinoma, melanoma, renal cell or head and neck cancer was present in dose-escalation patients. Study results and limitations: Some nonresponders also had low normalized T-cell clonal expansion.

Sequencing used immunoSEQ multiplex PCR; TCRdb keeps in-frame clones, though not all of them. The sample includes about 33,000 clones, less than 85% of them seen just once. As to this clone: Its antigen is unidentified.

The input for sequencing was CD4+ or CD8+ T cells sorted from blood, taken in a trial of the OX40 agonist ivuxolimab. The sequence was collected from an adult with an advanced solid tumor such as melanoma, head and neck, liver or kidney cancer.

DNA of the CDR3: TGCAGCGTTGGTTGGCTGAACACCGGGGAGCTGTTTTTT. Its translation: CSVGWLNTGELFF. This chain uses TRBV29-1 with TRBJ2-2; D remains ambiguous. The CDR3 is made up of 13 amino acids. The germline gives CDR1 SQVTM, CDR2 ANQGSEA. Trimming removed 4 bases from V and 1 base from J, with 7 bases in between.